The 15 T cell receptor beta chains below were found in one sample sequenced in a study of early stage breast cancer tumors. Data came from immunoSEQ multiplex PCR; TCRdb stores just in-frame clones and leaves some out. This table has approximately 9,500 clones, roughly 68% appearing once. The sequenced sample was breast tumor tissue. The origin of the receptors is a person aged 45 to 59 with breast cancer.

This clone was found a few times. A much larger clone differs by one base, so this may be a read error. The same CDR3 also results from other DNA sequences found in this sample. The chain joins TRBV19 to TRBJ1-1, with D possibly being TRBD1 (6 bases). The CDR3 consists of 14 residues. Germline CDR1 LNHDA, CDR2 SQIVND (reference sequence). The V and J ends lost 3 bases and 1 base respectively, with 9 bases between them. The CDR3, as DNA: TGTGCCAGTAGTATCGGCAGGGGGAACACTGAAGCTTTCTTT. Encoded protein: CASSIGRGNTEAFF.

The chain links TRBV11-2 to TRBJ2-1, with D uncertain. V gave up 2 bases and J gave up 7 bases, with 6 bases separating them. The germline gives CDR1 SGHAT, CDR2 FQNNGV. This CDR3 has 12 amino acids. CDR3: CASSLTLNEQFF. Written as DNA, the CDR3 is TGTGCCAGCAGCTTAACACTAAATGAGCAGTTCTTC.

The V gene is TRBV28, the J gene TRBJ2-7; D uncertain. Germline V gene sequence: CDR1 MDHEN, CDR2 SYDVKM. The length of the CDR3 is 12 residues. V was clipped by 7 bases and J by 3 bases, with 10 bases between them. The CDR3 loop is CASTGPYYEQYF. The CDR3 DNA is TGTGCCAGCACGGGTCCCTACTACGAGCAGTACTTC. Using reference TRBV28 and TRBJ2-7 for the parts outside the CDR3, the full variable domain is DVKVTQSSRYLVKRTGEKVFLECVQDMDHENMFWYRQDPGLGLRLIYFSYDVKMKEKGDIPEGYSVSREKKERFSLILESASTNQTSMYLCASTGPYYEQYFGPGTRLTVT.

The chain employs TRBV5-6 and TRBJ1-4; TRBD1 matches at 9 bases. The CDR3 has 16 residues. The junction had 8 bases not matched to a gene; V was cut back by 1 base and J by 7 bases. Per the germline V gene, CDR1 is SGHDT and CDR2 is YYEEEE. CDR3 sequence: CASSLMRQGVSEKLFF. CDR3 nucleotides: TGTGCCAGCAGCTTGATGAGACAGGGGGTTAGTGAAAAACTGTTTTTT.

This chain joins TRBV2 and TRBJ1-6, with D uncertain. This CDR3 is 13 amino acids long. CDR1 and CDR2 from the germline V gene are SNHLY and FYNNEI. The V gene lost 5 bases and the J gene lost 4 bases, with 6 bases spanning the gap. The CDR3 loop reads CASSIQYNSPLHF. The CDR3 DNA follows: TGTGCCAGCAGTATCCAGTATAATTCACCCCTCCACTTT.

This clone was seen a handful of times. The rearrangement links TRBV5-4 to TRBJ2-3, with D uncertain. The germline V gene has CDR1 SGHNT and CDR2 YYREEE (reference sequence). This CDR3 contains 14 residues. V was trimmed by 5 bases and J by 0 bases, leaving 10 bases between them. The CDR3 spells CASRPGRSTDTQYF. The CDR3 bases are TGTGCCAGCAGACCTGGACGGAGCACAGATACGCAGTATTTT. The whole variable domain, filled in from reference TRBV5-4 and TRBJ2-3, reads ETGVTQSPTHLIKTRGQQVTLRCSSQSGHNTVSWYQQALGQGPQFIFQYYREEENGRGNFPPRFSGLQFPNYSSELNVNALELDDSALYLCASRPGRSTDTQYFGPGTRLTVL.

The chain couples TRBV15 to TRBJ2-1; D unresolved. Trimming removed 7 bases from V and 0 bases from J, with 13 bases in between. The germline V gene has CDR1 LNHNV and CDR2 YYDKDF (reference sequence). The CDR3 length is 15 residues. The CDR3 bases are TGTGCCACCAACATAGCCAGAAGCTCCTACAATGAGCAGTTCTTC. It yields the protein CATNIARSSYNEQFF.

This clone is medium-sized in the sample. This chain joins TRBV4-1 and TRBJ2-7; no firm D call. V lost 1 base to trimming and J lost 2 bases, with 9 bases between them. The CDR3 runs 14 residues. Germline CDR1 reads MGHRA; CDR2 reads YSYEKL. CDR3 residues: CASSQGTEAYEQYF. CDR3 in DNA: TGCGCCAGCAGCCAAGGTACAGAGGCCTACGAGCAGTACTTC.

This clone was seen a single time. The CDR3 region is CASSRDRGSYNEQFF. The CDR3 DNA reads as TGTGCCAGCAGTAGGGACAGGGGGTCCTACAATGAGCAGTTCTTC. The chain recombines TRBV2 with TRBJ2-1, with 11 bases matching TRBD1. Trimming at V came to 5 bases and at J to 1 base, leaving 1 base not matched to a gene. CDR3 length: 15 residues. Germline CDR1 and CDR2: SNHLY and FYNNEI. The full variable domain, with the rest looked up from reference TRBV2 and TRBJ2-1, is EPEVTQTPSHQVTQMGQEVILRCVPISNHLYFYWYRQILGQKVEFLVSFYNNEISEKSEIFDDQFSVERPDGSNFTLKIRSTKLEDSAMYFCASSRDRGSYNEQFFGPGTRLTVL.

This clone was seen a few times. V usage is TRBV6-6 and J usage is TRBJ1-3, with 10 bases aligning to TRBD1. Germline V gives CDR1 MNHNY, CDR2 SVGAGI (reference sequence). The V segment lost 5 bases and the J segment 2 bases; nucleotides outside the gene matches: 6. CDR3 length equals 16 residues. As DNA, the CDR3 is TGTGCCAGCAGTCGGGGACAGGGGCGCGCTGGAAACACCATATATTTT. Its protein product is CASSRGQGRAGNTIYF.

The CDR3 is CASSSVLLSDEQFF. The CDR3 DNA sequence: TGTGCCAGCAGCTCCGTACTACTCTCAGATGAGCAGTTCTTC. The rearrangement uses TRBV7-9 and TRBJ2-1; D remains ambiguous. V gave up 4 bases and J gave up 8 bases, with 15 bases separating them. Germline V gene lookup returns CDR1 SEHNR and CDR2 FQNEAQ (reference sequence). The CDR3 runs to 14 residues.

Here the CDR3 DNA reads TGTGCCAGCAGCGCAGACTCAGGGGAAAAACTGTTTTTT. Protein product: CASSADSGEKLFF. This chain joins TRBV9 and TRBJ1-4; D might be TRBD1 (5 bases). Per germline, CDR1 SGDLS and CDR2 YYNGEE. Trimming took off 3 bases at V and 8 bases at J, with 11 bases between the two ends. The CDR3 spans 13 residues.

The rearrangement links TRBV5-4 to TRBJ2-1, with TRBD2 matching over 11 bases. The V and J ends lost 0 bases and 12 bases, in that order; junction bases with no gene match: 5. Germline-derived CDR1 and CDR2 are SGHNT and YYREEE (reference sequence). The CDR3 totals 14 residues. CDR3 sequence (DNA): TGTGCCAGCAGCTTGGAACTAGCGGGAGTCGGGCAGTTCTTC. Encoded protein: CASSLELAGVGQFF.

This clone appeared a single time. The V and J genes are TRBV29-1 and TRBJ2-2; 9 bases align to TRBD2. The ends lost 4 bases at V and 3 bases at J; junction bases unmatched: 3. The length of the CDR3 is 14 residues. The germline gives CDR1 SQVTM, CDR2 ANQGSEA. CDR3 protein: CSVARLADTGELFF. The CDR3 region has the DNA TGCAGCGTTGCGAGACTAGCGGACACCGGGGAGCTGTTTTTT.

The chain joins TRBV13 to TRBJ2-3, with 9 nucleotides matching TRBD2. The J segment lost 5 bases and the V segment lost 2 bases, leaving 8 bases of the junction unmatched. The V gene's germline CDR1 is PRHDT and CDR2 FYEKMQ (reference sequence). This CDR3 contains 16 residues. The CDR3 region has the DNA TGTGCCAGCAGCTTAAGGGCGGGGGGGCCAGAAGATACGCAGTATTTT. The encoded protein is CASSLRAGGPEDTQYF.